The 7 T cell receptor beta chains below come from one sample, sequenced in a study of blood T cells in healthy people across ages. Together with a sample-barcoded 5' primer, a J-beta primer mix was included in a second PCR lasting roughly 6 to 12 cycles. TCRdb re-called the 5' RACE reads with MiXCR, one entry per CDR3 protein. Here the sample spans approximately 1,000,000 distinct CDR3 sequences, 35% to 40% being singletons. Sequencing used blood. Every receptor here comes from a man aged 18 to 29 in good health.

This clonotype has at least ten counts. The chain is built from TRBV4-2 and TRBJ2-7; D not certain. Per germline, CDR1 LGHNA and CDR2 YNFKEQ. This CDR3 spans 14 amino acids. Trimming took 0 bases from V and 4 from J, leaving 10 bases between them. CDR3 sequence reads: CASSQDISNYEQYF. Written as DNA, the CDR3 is TGTGCCAGCAGCCAAGATATTTCGAATTACGAGCAGTACTTC.

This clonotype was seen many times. The CDR3 DNA reads as TGCGCCAGCAGCCAAGAAGGGCCGGTTTACAATGAGCAGTTCTTC. Amino acid sequence: CASSQEGPVYNEQFF. This rearrangement joins TRBV4-3 to TRBJ2-1; D gene unclear. CDR3 size: 15 residues. Germline V lookup: CDR1 LGHNA, CDR2 YSLEER. Trimming pared 0 bases from V and 4 bases from J, leaving 10 bases between.

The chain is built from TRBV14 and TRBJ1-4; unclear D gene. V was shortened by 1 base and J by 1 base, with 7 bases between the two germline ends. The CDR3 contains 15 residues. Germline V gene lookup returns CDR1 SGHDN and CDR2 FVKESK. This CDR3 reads CASSQVSVTNEKLFF. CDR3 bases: TGTGCCAGCAGCCAAGTCTCCGTAACTAATGAAAAACTGTTTTTT.

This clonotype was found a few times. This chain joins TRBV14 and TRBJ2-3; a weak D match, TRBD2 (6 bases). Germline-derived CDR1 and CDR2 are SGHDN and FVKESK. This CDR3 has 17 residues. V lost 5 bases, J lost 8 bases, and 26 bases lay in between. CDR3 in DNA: TGTGCCAGCAGCTTAAGACCAGGACTACCCTTAACTACTACGCAGTATTTT. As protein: CASSLRPGLPLTTTQYF.

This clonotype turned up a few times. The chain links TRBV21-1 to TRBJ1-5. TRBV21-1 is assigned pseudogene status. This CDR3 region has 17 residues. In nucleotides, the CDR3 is TGTGCCAGCAGCCCAAGGGTAGGGCATTATAGCAATCAGCCCCAGCATTTT. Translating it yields CASSPRVGHYSNQPQHF.

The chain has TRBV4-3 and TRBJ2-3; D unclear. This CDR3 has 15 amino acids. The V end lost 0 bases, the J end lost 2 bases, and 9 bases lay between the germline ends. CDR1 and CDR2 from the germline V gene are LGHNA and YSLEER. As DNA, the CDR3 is TGCGCCAGCAGCCAAGATTACAGAATCACAGATACGCAGTATTTT. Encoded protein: CASSQDYRITDTQYF.

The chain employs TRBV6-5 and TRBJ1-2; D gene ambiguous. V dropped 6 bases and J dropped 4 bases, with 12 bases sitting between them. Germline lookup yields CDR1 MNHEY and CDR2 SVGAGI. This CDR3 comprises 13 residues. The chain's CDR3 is CASRPGRVYGYTF. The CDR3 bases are TGTGCCAGCAGGCCGGGGAGGGTCTATGGCTACACCTTC.